Given below is one TCR beta chain in context. The record originates from a study of shared clonotypes between healthy human individuals. Donors comprised only Caucasian adults living in Nashville, Tennessee. From CD4+ cells came CD45RA+ naive and CD45RA-negative memory subsets. Germline V gives CDR1 SGHRS, CDR2 YFSETQ. The J segment lost 5 bases and the V segment lost 0 bases, leaving 6 bases of the junction unmatched. The CDR3 spans 15 residues. Assay runs were performed at deep level. Libraries were prepared by immunoSEQ multiplex PCR; TCRdb keeps only in-frame clonotypes and omits some of them. The profile shows over a million clones, roughly 96% of them singletons.

The source material was naive CD4+ T cells sorted from blood. Subset specified: CD45RA+ positively selected. The clonotype comes from a man aged 30 to 39 in good health. The chain links TRBV5-1 to TRBJ2-7; TRBD1 matches at 9 bases. The CDR3 DNA is TGCGCCAGCAGCTTGGAAGGGGACAGGGTCCACGAGCAGTACTTC. Protein sequence: CASSLEGDRVHEQYF.